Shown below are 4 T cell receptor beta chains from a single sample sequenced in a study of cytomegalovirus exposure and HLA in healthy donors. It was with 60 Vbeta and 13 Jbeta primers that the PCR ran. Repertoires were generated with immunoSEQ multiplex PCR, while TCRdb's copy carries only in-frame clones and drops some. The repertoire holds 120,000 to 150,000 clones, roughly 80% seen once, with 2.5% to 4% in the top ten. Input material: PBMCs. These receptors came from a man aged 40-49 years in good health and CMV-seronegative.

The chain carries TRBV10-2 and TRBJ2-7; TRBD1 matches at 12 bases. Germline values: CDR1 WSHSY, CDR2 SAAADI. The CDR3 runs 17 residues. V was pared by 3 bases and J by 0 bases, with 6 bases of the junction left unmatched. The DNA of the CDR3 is TGCGCCAGCAGTGATGTCCTGGGACAGGGGGCCTCCTACGAGCAGTACTTC. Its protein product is CASSDVLGQGASYEQYF.

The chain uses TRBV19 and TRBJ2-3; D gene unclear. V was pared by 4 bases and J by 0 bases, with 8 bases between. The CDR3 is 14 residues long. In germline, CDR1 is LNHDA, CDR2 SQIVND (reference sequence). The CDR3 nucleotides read TGTGCCAGTAGTACTACTACTAGCACAGATACGCAGTATTTT. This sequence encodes CASSTTTSTDTQYF. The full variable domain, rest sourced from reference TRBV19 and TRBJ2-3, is DGGITQSPKYLFRKEGQNVTLSCEQNLNHDAMYWYRQDPGQGLRLIYYSQIVNDFQKGDIAEGYSVSREKKESFPLTVTSAQKNPTAFYLCASSTTTSTDTQYFGPGTRLTVL.

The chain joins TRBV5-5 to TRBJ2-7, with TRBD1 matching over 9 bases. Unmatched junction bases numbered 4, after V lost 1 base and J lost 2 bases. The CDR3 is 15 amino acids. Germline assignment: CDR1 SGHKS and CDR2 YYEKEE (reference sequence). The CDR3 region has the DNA TGTGCCAGCAGCTTGTCGGGGACAGGGACCTACGAGCAGTACTTC. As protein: CASSLSGTGTYEQYF. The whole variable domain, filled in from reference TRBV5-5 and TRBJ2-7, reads DAGVTQSPTHLIKTRGQQVTLRCSPISGHKSVSWYQQVLGQGPQFIFQYYEKEERGRGNFPDRFSARQFPNYSSELNVNALLLGDSALYLCASSLSGTGTYEQYFGPGTRLTVT.

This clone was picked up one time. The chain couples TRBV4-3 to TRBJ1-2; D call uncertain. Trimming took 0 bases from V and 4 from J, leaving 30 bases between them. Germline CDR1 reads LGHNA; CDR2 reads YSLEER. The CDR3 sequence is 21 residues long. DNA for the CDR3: TGCGCCAGCAGCCAAGATGTCGGAACAGTAGTAGGATCTTCGTCACTCTATGGCTACACCTTC. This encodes CASSQDVGTVVGSSSLYGYTF.